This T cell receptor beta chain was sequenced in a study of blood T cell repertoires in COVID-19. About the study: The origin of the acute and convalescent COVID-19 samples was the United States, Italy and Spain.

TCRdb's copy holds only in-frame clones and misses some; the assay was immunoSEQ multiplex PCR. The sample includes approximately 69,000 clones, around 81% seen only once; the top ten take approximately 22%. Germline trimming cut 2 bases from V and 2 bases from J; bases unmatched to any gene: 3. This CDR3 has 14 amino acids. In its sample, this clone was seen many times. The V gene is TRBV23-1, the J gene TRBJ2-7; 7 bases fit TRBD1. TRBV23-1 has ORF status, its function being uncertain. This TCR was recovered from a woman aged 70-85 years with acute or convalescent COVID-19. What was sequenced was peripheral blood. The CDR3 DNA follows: TGCGCCAGCAGTCAAGGACAGGCAACCTACGAGCAGTACTTC. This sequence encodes CASSQGQATYEQYF.